These 19 T cell receptor beta chains originate from one sample sequenced in a study of vaccination and CD4 T cells after COVID-19. With the Oncomine TCR Beta short-read assay, DNA from cultured CD4+ T cells was sequenced. In TCRdb, the PCR reads were re-called with MiXCR into one record per CDR3 protein. The table has about 4,600 distinct CDR3 sequences, approximately 58% seen once. Described treatment: approximately nine-day PBMC culture with coronavirus spike peptide pools or control peptides (ViraFEST assay). CD4+ T cells that came from the unexposed donor were collected before the COVID-19 pandemic (2011-2018). These receptors' antigens are unknown. The sequenced sample consisted of CD4+ T cells from blood, cultured in vitro. The receptor set was obtained from a human donor in good health.

The V and J genes are TRBV12-3 or TRBV12-4 and TRBJ1-2; D unresolved. Deletions cut 5 bases from V and 7 bases from J, with 14 bases between. The CDR3 runs 13 residues. The CDR3 loop reads CASSHRRLGGYTF. The CDR3 coding sequence is TGTGCCAGCAGTCACCGAAGGTTAGGTGGCTACACCTTC.

The chain joins TRBV6-2 or TRBV6-3 to TRBJ1-1; 9 bases match TRBD1. Germline assignment: CDR1 MNHEY and CDR2 SVGEGT. J gave up 4 bases and V 5 bases, and 5 bases lay outside the gene matches. The CDR3 covers 14 residues. The CDR3 sequence is CASSRQGGITEAFF. The DNA for the CDR3 is TGTGCCAGCAGTCGACAGGGGGGGATCACTGAAGCTTTCTTT.

This clonotype has only a few counts. This chain connects TRBV20-1 to TRBJ1-2; D ambiguous. CDR1 DFQATT and CDR2 SNEGSKA come from the germline V gene (reference sequence). The V end was cut by 1 base, the J end by 8 bases, with 17 bases between. CDR3 length: 14 amino acids. The CDR3 loop is CSARVAQTPQGYTF. CDR3 DNA sequence: TGCAGTGCTAGAGTTGCACAAACCCCTCAGGGCTACACCTTC.

This clonotype was seen a few times. The CDR3 DNA reads TGTGCCAGCAGCTTATCCGGGACAGGGTGGGATGAGCAGTTCTTC. Translated, it gives CASSLSGTGWDEQFF. The chain has TRBV2 and TRBJ2-1; 9 bases fit TRBD1. This CDR3 is 15 amino acids long. From germline, CDR1 is SNHLY and CDR2 FYNNEI. J was trimmed by 8 bases and V by 6 bases; bases with no gene match: 11.

The rearrangement links TRBV2 to TRBJ1-5; TRBD1 matches at 7 bases. The CDR3 sequence is 17 residues long. Germline trimming cut 3 bases from V and 1 base from J; bases unmatched to any gene: 9. Germline values: CDR1 SNHLY, CDR2 FYNNEI. Written as DNA, the CDR3 is TGTGCCAGCAGTGATCCCGACCTACAGGGGAGCAATCAGCCCCAGCATTTT. This codes for CASSDPDLQGSNQPQHF. Supplemented by reference TRBV2 and TRBJ1-5, the full variable domain reads EPEVTQTPSHQVTQMGQEVILRCVPISNHLYFYWYRQILGQKVEFLVSFYNNEISEKSEIFDDQFSVERPDGSNFTLKIRSTKLEDSAMYFCASSDPDLQGSNQPQHFGDGTRLSIL.

This clonotype was observed a few times. DNA for the CDR3: TGTGCCAGCAGCTTCCTCGGACAGGGCGAAAACTATGGCTACACCTTC. Translation gives CASSFLGQGENYGYTF. The gene calls are TRBV7-2 and TRBJ1-2; TRBD1 matches 8 bases. V trimming: 3 bases; J trimming: 2 bases; junction bases outside the gene matches: 8. This CDR3 contains 16 residues. The germline gives CDR1 SGHTA, CDR2 FQGNSA.

This clonotype was counted between two and nine times. The chain uses TRBV4-2 and TRBJ1-2; D not certain. Trimming left V 0 bases short and J 4 bases short, with 9 bases between. The germline CDR1 and CDR2 sequences are LGHNA and YNFKEQ. The CDR3 is made up of 14 amino acids. DNA for the CDR3: TGTGCCAGCAGCCAAGACATCAACTCCTATGGCTACACCTTC. This codes for CASSQDINSYGYTF.

The chain couples TRBV15 to TRBJ2-7, with TRBD2 matching 16 bases. Germline-derived CDR1 and CDR2 are LNHNV and YYDKDF (reference sequence). This CDR3 is 15 amino acids long. J gave up 7 bases and V 3 bases, and 3 bases lay outside the gene matches. The CDR3 sequence is CATSRGLAGGQEQYF. CDR3 bases: TGTGCCACCAGCAGGGGACTAGCGGGAGGGCAAGAGCAGTACTTC.

The rearrangement joins TRBV6-1 to TRBJ2-7; 13 nucleotides agree with TRBD2. The V gene's germline CDR1 is MNHNS and CDR2 SASEGT. V gave up 5 bases and J gave up 1 base; unmatched junction bases: 2. The CDR3 totals 15 residues. CDR3 residues: CASSLLAGGSYEQYF. CDR3 coding DNA: TGTGCCAGCAGTCTACTAGCGGGAGGGTCCTACGAGCAGTACTTC.

The CDR3 sequence is CSAGPPGQTNEQFF. The CDR3 DNA is TGCAGTGCCGGCCCCCCGGGACAGACCAATGAGCAGTTCTTC. The genes are TRBV20-1 and TRBJ2-1; 7 nucleotides match TRBD1. Germline CDR1 reads DFQATT; CDR2 reads SNEGSKA (reference sequence). The CDR3 covers 14 residues. After removal of 6 bases from V and 6 bases from J, the junction contained 11 bases not matched to a gene.

V gene TRBV5-4 combines with J gene TRBJ1-2; D is undetermined. The germline gives CDR1 SGHNT, CDR2 YYREEE (reference sequence). V lost 5 bases and J lost 8, with 22 bases in between. The CDR3 is 15 residues long. In DNA, the CDR3 is TGTGCCAGCAGACCTCAAATAACGGCGAGGGAAGGCTACACCTTC. This translates into CASRPQITAREGYTF. The whole variable domain, filled in from reference TRBV5-4 and TRBJ1-2, reads ETGVTQSPTHLIKTRGQQVTLRCSSQSGHNTVSWYQQALGQGPQFIFQYYREEENGRGNFPPRFSGLQFPNYSSELNVNALELDDSALYLCASRPQITAREGYTFGSGTRLTVV.

J is TRBJ1-1 and V is TRBV14; no clear D gene. Trimming took off 5 bases at V and 8 bases at J, with 18 bases between the two ends. The CDR3 contains 14 residues. Germline V gives CDR1 SGHDN, CDR2 FVKESK. The CDR3, as DNA: TGTGCCAGCAGCAGCCGGGCGAAAGGTAACGAAGCTTTCTTT. Translating it yields CASSSRAKGNEAFF. Full variable domain (outside the CDR3, taken from reference TRBV14 and TRBJ1-1): EAGVTQFPSHSVIEKGQTVTLRCDPISGHDNLYWYRRVMGKEIKFLLHFVKESKQDESGMPNNRFLAERTGGTYSTLKVQPAELEDSGVYFCASSSRAKGNEAFFGQGTRLTVV.

The gene calls are TRBV20-1 and TRBJ1-6, with 9 bases lining up with TRBD1. This CDR3 is built from 13 residues. Germline V lookup: CDR1 DFQATT, CDR2 SNEGSKA (reference sequence). The CDR3 DNA reads TGCAGCACCACGGGACAGGGTGTTTCACCCCTCCACTTT. Protein product: CSTTGQGVSPLHF.

The rearrangement joins TRBV7-8 to TRBJ2-2; maybe TRBD1 (6 bases). V gave up 2 bases and J gave up 3 bases, with 13 bases separating them. CDR3 length: 16 amino acids. Germline-derived CDR1 and CDR2 are SGHVS and FQNEAQ. CDR3: CASSLRQGSYTGELFF. CDR3 nucleotide sequence: TGTGCCAGCAGCTTAAGGCAGGGGTCATACACCGGGGAGCTGTTTTTT.

The chain links TRBV6-2 or TRBV6-3 to TRBJ1-1; possibly TRBD1 for D (5 bases). Germline lookup yields CDR1 MNHEY and CDR2 SVGEGT. The CDR3 runs to 11 residues. V shed 8 bases and J shed 7 bases, with 11 bases lying between them. For the CDR3, the DNA is TGTGCCAGCCAGGGTGAGGGTGAAGCTTTCTTT. It specifies CASQGEGEAFF.

V gene TRBV25-1 combines with J gene TRBJ1-2; 8 bases agree with TRBD1. CDR1 and CDR2 from the germline V gene are MGHDK and SYGVNS. V was pared by 1 base and J by 8 bases, with 12 bases of the junction left unmatched. This CDR3 comprises 16 residues. CDR3 sequence: CASSEFKGNRGNGYTF. CDR3 bases: TGTGCCAGCAGTGAATTCAAGGGGAACAGGGGGAACGGCTACACCTTC.

This chain links TRBV6-2 or TRBV6-3 with TRBJ2-3; D possibly corresponds to TRBD2 (5 bases). Per germline, CDR1 MNHEY and CDR2 SVGEGT. This CDR3 region has 14 residues. The germline V and J ends were trimmed by 5 bases and 9 bases, with 18 bases remaining between them. CDR3: CASSPDYPARTQYF. The CDR3 DNA is TGTGCCAGCAGTCCTGACTACCCCGCGCGGACGCAGTATTTT.

The V gene is TRBV29-1, the J gene TRBJ2-7; D may correspond to TRBD1 or TRBD2 (5 bases each). This CDR3 contains 14 residues. V lost 4 bases and J lost 3, with 16 bases in between. CDR1 and CDR2 (germline): SQVTM, ANQGSEA. The CDR3 reads CSVVYNNGGYEQYF. The CDR3 DNA reads as TGCAGCGTTGTCTATAATAATGGGGGCTACGAGCAGTACTTC.

The CDR3 loop reads CASSVTGGLNEQFF. The CDR3 DNA follows: TGTGCCAGCAGTGTGACAGGGGGCTTGAATGAGCAGTTCTTC. V and J are TRBV2 and TRBJ2-1, with 10 nucleotides matching TRBD1. The junction had 4 bases not matched to a gene; V was cut back by 4 bases and J by 7 bases. From germline, CDR1 is SNHLY and CDR2 FYNNEI. The CDR3 loop spans 14 amino acids.